Listed here are 10 T cell receptor beta chains from one sample, sequenced in a study of T-cell reconstitution after alpha-beta-depleted transplantation in children. Unique molecular identifiers were used to barcode this TCRbeta library. TCRdb re-analysed the PCR reads in MiXCR, keeping a single row per CDR3 protein. The table lists a few hundred thousand distinct CDR3 sequences, approximately 41% of them singletons, with under 30% in the top ten. Material: PBMCs, obtained before TCRalphabeta/CD19-depleted stem cell transplant. Receptors originate from a girl between 2 and 10 years old with aplastic anemia, due to receive a stem cell transplant.

This clonotype was found a few times. CDR3 loop: CASSTSGGAGYGYTF. CDR3 DNA sequence: TGTGCCAGCAGCACCTCAGGGGGCGCAGGCTATGGCTACACCTTC. The rearrangement uses TRBV7-9 and TRBJ1-2; the match to TRBD1 covers 8 bases. The CDR3 runs 15 residues. V dropped 5 bases and J dropped 4; count of bases not matched to a gene: 9. The germline V gene has CDR1 SEHNR and CDR2 FQNEAQ (reference sequence).

This clonotype was seen ten or more times. The chain uses TRBV12-3 or TRBV12-4 and TRBJ2-5; D might be TRBD1 or TRBD2, each matching 5 bases. The CDR3 loop spans 16 amino acids. Trimming stripped 3 bases from V and 1 base from J, with 15 bases between. The CDR3 DNA reads TGTGCCAGCAGTTTGGACTTCAGAGGGGCCCAAGAGACCCAGTACTTC. It yields the protein CASSLDFRGAQETQYF.

V is TRBV7-9 and J is TRBJ1-1, with a weak D call TRBD1 (6 bases). Trimming pared 5 bases from V and 4 bases from J, leaving 17 bases between. Germline V gene data show CDR1 as SEHNR and CDR2 as FQNEAQ (reference sequence). The CDR3 contains 15 residues. In DNA form, the CDR3 reads TGTGCCAGCAGCCCACTACAGGGTGCGAGCACTGAAGCTTTCTTT. It specifies CASSPLQGASTEAFF. The complete variable domain, with remaining parts taken from reference TRBV7-9 and TRBJ1-1, reads DTGVSQNPRHKITKRGQNVTFRCDPISEHNRLYWYRQTLGQGPEFLTYFQNEAQLEKSRLLSDRFSAERPKGSFSTLEIQRTEQGDSAMYLCASSPLQGASTEAFFGQGTRLTVV.

With regard to this clonotype: With a much larger clone just one base away, this may be a read error. The chain links TRBV12-3 or TRBV12-4 to TRBJ2-7; 7 bases are shared with TRBD2. This CDR3 has 17 amino acids. The CDR3, as DNA: TGTGCCAGCAGTCCTGGACTAGGGGCCCCCTCTAAGGGCGAGCAGCACTTC. Residues: CASSPGLGAPSKGEQHF.

This clonotype turned up a few times. V is TRBV20-1 and J is TRBJ2-3; 9 bases match TRBD2. V trimming: 4 bases; J trimming: 1 base; junction bases outside the gene matches: 3. Germline V CDR1 and CDR2: DFQATT, SNEGSKA (reference sequence). This CDR3 has 14 amino acids. CDR3 DNA: TGCAGTGCTAAGCGACTAGCGGGCACAGATACGCAGTATTTT. Amino acid sequence: CSAKRLAGTDTQYF.

This clonotype was counted many times. This chain joins TRBV18 and TRBJ2-1, with a possible D match to TRBD2 (7 bases). V lost 0 bases to trimming and J lost 9 bases, with 12 bases between them. The CDR3 is 14 residues long. The germline CDR1 and CDR2 sequences are KGHSH and LQKENI. CDR3: CASSPPFRGGEQFF. The DNA of the CDR3 is TGTGCCAGCTCACCACCGTTTAGGGGGGGTGAGCAGTTCTTC.

This clonotype was detected ten times or more. This chain connects TRBV3-1 to TRBJ2-1; D gene unclear. Looked up from germline, CDR1 is LGHDT and CDR2 is YNNKEL (reference sequence). V shed 0 bases and J shed 12 bases, with 12 bases lying between them. This CDR3 region has 13 residues. CDR3 coding DNA: TGTGCCAGCAGCCAAGATTCCCCCCCTAGGCAGTTCTTC. Amino acid sequence: CASSQDSPPRQFF.

This chain links TRBV7-8 with TRBJ2-2; 11 bases map to TRBD1. Germline CDR1 reads SGHVS; CDR2 reads FQNEAQ. V lost 8 bases and J lost 6; bases outside the gene matches: 14. This CDR3 is built from 17 residues. The CDR3 loop reads CASGSWGQGEIAGELFF. The CDR3 DNA sequence: TGTGCCAGCGGCTCCTGGGGACAGGGGGAAATTGCCGGGGAGCTGTTTTTT.

This clonotype was observed a few times. The chain has TRBV20-1 and TRBJ2-3; 8 bases are a match to TRBD2. The germline V gene has CDR1 DFQATT and CDR2 SNEGSKA (reference sequence). The J segment lost 5 bases and the V segment lost 6 bases, leaving 13 bases of the junction unmatched. The length of the CDR3 is 15 residues. This CDR3 is CSALAVSGGKDTQYF. CDR3 bases: TGCAGTGCCCTAGCGGTGTCGGGGGGGAAAGATACGCAGTATTTT.

This clonotype was picked up many times. The chain carries TRBV6-2 or TRBV6-3 and TRBJ2-2, with a possible D match to TRBD1 (6 bases). V was trimmed by 0 bases and J by 1 base, leaving 12 bases between them. The germline V gene encodes CDR1 MNHEY and CDR2 SVGEGT. The CDR3 length is 17 residues. CDR3 amino acids: CASSYSRRQVNTGELFF. The CDR3 region has the DNA TGTGCCAGCAGTTACTCCCGAAGACAGGTGAACACCGGGGAGCTGTTTTTT.